What follows is one T cell receptor (beta chain) and its context. In the source study's methods: Estimation of nucleated cell counts relied on the amplification of reference gene primers. TCRdb's table, derived via immunoSEQ multiplex PCR, lists solely in-frame clones and lacks some. V and J calls and clone size are copied from that table; D and trimming were computed from the DNA. The sample consists of almost 70,000 clones, approximately 75% of them appearing once. This sample was included in a study of blood T cell repertoires in COVID-19. Study at large: Specimens from acute and convalescent COVID-19 originated in the United States, Italy and Spain.

Per the germline V gene, CDR1 is SNHLY and CDR2 is FYNNEI. Trimming removed 2 bases from V and 10 bases from J, with 17 bases in between. The CDR3 spans 14 residues. The chain employs TRBV2 and TRBJ1-1; D gene uncertain. The receptor was isolated from a human donor in a cohort sampled during active COVID-19. The source material was peripheral blood. CDR3 coding DNA: TGTGCCAGCAGTGAAATCGGCGCGGGTAAGGGAGCTTTCTTT. Protein sequence: CASSEIGAGKGAFF.